This TCR beta chain was recovered during a study of shared clonotypes between healthy human individuals. V was trimmed by 8 bases and J by 0 bases, leaving 19 bases between them. From germline, CDR1 is SNHLY and CDR2 FYNNEI. This CDR3 comprises 16 residues. Naive CD8 cells comprised CD45RO-negative, CCR7-positively selected cells, excluding terminally differentiated effector memory CD45RA+ cells. Healthy and HIV-negative, the adult donors had no recent acute infections or vaccinations. Measured with immunoSEQ multiplex PCR; TCRdb has only the in-frame clones, and not every one. Of 700,000 to 950,000 clones detected, 90% to 98% appear once; the ten largest clones hold less than 0.25%.

The clonotype originates from a man aged 25-45 years in good health. The chain employs TRBV2 and TRBJ1-1, with a tentative D call TRBD1 (5 bases). Material for sequencing was naive CD8+ T cells sorted from blood. The CDR3 DNA follows: TGTGCCAGCGATAGTGGCAGGGCGGGCATGAACACTGAAGCTTTCTTT. Amino acid sequence: CASDSGRAGMNTEAFF.